This T cell receptor (beta chain) was obtained from a study of identifying expanded T cells in peripheral blood (dated by TCRdb to about 2019). At the level of the whole study: Technical replicates were generated by sequencing separate aliquots of the same genomic DNA pool, and four replicates were compared pairwise. Overall study results and their limits: The binomial model flagged roughly 1.2 differentially abundant clones between technical replicates but 15 to 17 over two weeks and approximately 18 over approximately four weeks. Variance in clone template counts between roughly two-week samples significantly increased with total template count across all healthy donors. The beta-binomial model significantly reduced the number of clones called differentially abundant and the false-positive rate across all healthy-donor time intervals. The authors expected biological variance in healthy repertoires might increase further over much longer intervals such as months to years.

On this clone: Its antigen remains undetermined. Per-nucleotide qualities are absent, and no much larger clonotype sits a single base away.

During the collection period, no immune events, such as infections, were documented for the healthy donors. Blood repertoires from healthy donors were used as a training cohort for calibrating time-dependent variance in a beta-binomial model of differential abundance of T-cell clones. The training cohort was composed of some ten healthy donors, 3 female and 7 male. An age range of about 29 to 65 years, with an average of 43 years, was recorded for the donors. Whole blood was collected from each healthy donor at three time points spaced two weeks apart and obtained from a commercial supplier. For immunosequencing, genomic DNA was extracted from whole blood that had not been sorted. Taken from the germline V gene, the CDR1 and CDR2 loops are SGHRS and YFSETQ. The CDR3 measures 13 amino acids from cysteine to phenylalanine. CDR3 DNA only is kept here, 39 bases in frame from base 1. Trimming costs V 1 base and J 7 bases, and their ends lie 8 bases apart.

The immunoSEQ Assay, which uses bias-controlled multiplex PCR amplification of genomic DNA, was used to profile TCRbeta CDR3 regions. Per the authors' processing: To quantify the absolute abundance of each unique TCRbeta CDR3 region, the sequences were collapsed and filtered. Differential abundance was assessed using a binomial (Fisher-equivalent) model and a beta-binomial model in which time-dependent variance fitted from healthy donors was added. Clones with fewer than 5 combined templates were removed, and differential abundance was called for clones with a Benjamini-Hochberg FDR below 0.01. Beta-binomial variance was modeled as a function of total template count across the two samples using the form v = (b*log(k)+a)^2. This immuneACCESS table, as held by TCRdb, lists in-frame sequences with V and J called but not all clones. Of the missing ones, under half trace to an unresolved V gene in checked studies; the others have no known cause. The V and J calls and clone size were taken over from that table, and D and trimming were inferred from the DNA. Counted in this sample were tens of thousands of clones; approximately 83% of them appeared once. The ten biggest clones cover 19% of the sample.

The V and J genes are TRBV5-1 and TRBJ2-2, with the D gene uncertain. The sequencing sample was made of blood. This TCR was recovered from a person aged 18 to 70 in good health. In nucleotide form, the sequence is TGCGCCAGCAGCTTGAGCGAAGGCGGGGAGCTGTTTTTT. It is translated as CASSLSEGGELFF.